Following are 19 T cell receptor beta chains from one sample sequenced in a study of cytomegalovirus exposure and HLA in healthy donors. Both 60 Vbeta primers and 13 Jbeta primers went into the PCR. Some clones are missing from TCRdb's copy, which holds only in-frame ones; the method was immunoSEQ multiplex PCR. The sample has about 140,000 clones; around three quarters are singletons. Sequenced input: PBMCs. Receptors were obtained from a man aged 35-49 years in good health and CMV-seronegative.

As DNA, the CDR3 is TGTGCCAGCAGCAGTCCAGGGGGCAGGAGGGCCGGGGAGCTGTTTTTT. Translating it yields CASSSPGGRRAGELFF. The chain joins TRBV7-9 to TRBJ2-2, with 8 bases aligning to TRBD1. The junction had 11 bases not matched to a gene; V was cut back by 5 bases and J by 6 bases. The CDR3 length is 16 residues. Per the germline V gene, CDR1 is SEHNR and CDR2 is FQNEAQ (reference sequence).

A word on this clone: The same CDR3 arises from other DNA sequences in this sample as well. V and J are TRBV4-1 and TRBJ2-1; D gene ambiguous. The V gene's germline CDR1 is MGHRA and CDR2 YSYEKL. V shed 1 base and J shed 0 bases, with 7 bases lying between them. The CDR3 sequence is 15 residues long. The CDR3: CASSQAPSSYNEQFF. CDR3 coding DNA: TGCGCCAGCAGCCAAGCGCCGAGCTCCTACAATGAGCAGTTCTTC.

The chain has TRBV6-1 and TRBJ2-7; 9 bases agree with TRBD1. Germline V gives CDR1 MNHNS, CDR2 SASEGT. V shed 9 bases and J 3 bases; nucleotides not matched to a gene: 9. This CDR3 contains 14 residues. CDR3 in amino acids: CARVRGQGNYEQYF. Written as DNA, the CDR3 is TGTGCCAGGGTGAGGGGACAGGGAAACTACGAGCAGTACTTC.

V usage is TRBV5-1 and J usage is TRBJ2-5, with 7 nucleotides matching TRBD2. Per the germline V gene, CDR1 is SGHRS and CDR2 is YFSETQ. After removal of 4 bases from V and 0 bases from J, the junction contained 6 bases not matched to a gene. The length of the CDR3 is 15 residues. The CDR3 loop is CASSPGLQYQETQYF. The CDR3 coding sequence is TGCGCCAGCAGCCCGGGACTACAGTACCAAGAGACCCAGTACTTC. The complete variable domain, with remaining parts taken from reference TRBV5-1 and TRBJ2-5, reads KAGVTQTPRYLIKTRGQQVTLSCSPISGHRSVSWYQQTPGQGLQFLFEYFSETQRNKGNFPGRFSGRQFSNSRSEMNVSTLELGDSALYLCASSPGLQYQETQYFGPGTRLLVL.

The chain has TRBV5-1 and TRBJ2-5, with D perhaps matching TRBD2 (6 bases). Trimming removed 4 bases from V and 2 bases from J, with 12 bases in between. There are 14 residues in the CDR3. Germline V gene sequence: CDR1 SGHRS, CDR2 YFSETQ. The CDR3 nucleotides are TGCGCCAGCAGCCCGGGAGTGCTTCAAGAGACCCAGTACTTC. It translates to CASSPGVLQETQYF.

This rearrangement joins TRBV13 to TRBJ2-5; 9 nucleotides agree with TRBD1. With 5 bases clipped from V and 4 bases from J, the junction kept 5 bases outside the gene matches. This CDR3 has 14 amino acids. Germline CDR1 and CDR2: PRHDT and FYEKMQ (reference sequence). CDR3: CASSPRDRAETQYF. CDR3 in DNA: TGTGCCAGCAGCCCCCGGGACAGGGCAGAGACCCAGTACTTC. Full variable domain (missing parts from reference TRBV13 and TRBJ2-5): AAGVIQSPRHLIKEKRETATLKCYPIPRHDTVYWYQQGPGQDPQFLISFYEKMQSDKGSIPDRFSAQQFSDYHSELNMSSLELGDSALYFCASSPRDRAETQYFGPGTRLLVL.

The rearrangement links TRBV9 to TRBJ1-6; a weak D match, TRBD1 (5 bases). The CDR3 spans 14 residues. V dropped 0 bases and J dropped 7 bases, with 8 bases sitting between them. Germline V gene sequence: CDR1 SGDLS, CDR2 YYNGEE. CDR3 sequence (DNA): TGTGCCAGCAGCGTAGCGCAGGGCAATTCACCCCTCCACTTT. Amino acid sequence: CASSVAQGNSPLHF.

The J gene is TRBJ1-2, the V gene TRBV7-9, with D maybe TRBD1 (5 bases). Germline V gene lookup returns CDR1 SEHNR and CDR2 FQNEAQ (reference sequence). This CDR3 is built from 13 residues. The V and J ends lost 5 bases and 5 bases respectively, with 12 bases between them. The DNA of the CDR3 is TGTGCCAGCAGCCGGAGTTCAGGGTATGGCTACACCTTC. This encodes CASSRSSGYGYTF.

The rearrangement links TRBV11-1 to TRBJ2-7; D is uncertain. CDR3 length equals 15 residues. Germline CDR1 SGHAT, CDR2 FQDESV (reference sequence). Trimming removed 3 bases from V and 1 base from J, with 13 bases in between. This CDR3 is CASSFASGNSYEQYF. As DNA, the CDR3 is TGTGCCAGCAGCTTTGCGTCAGGAAATTCCTACGAGCAGTACTTC. Based on the CDR3 plus reference TRBV11-1 and TRBJ2-7, the full variable domain is EAEVAQSPRYKITEKSQAVAFWCDPISGHATLYWYRQILGQGPELLVQFQDESVVDDSQLPKDRFSAERLKGVDSTLKIQPAELGDSAMYLCASSFASGNSYEQYFGPGTRLTVT.

The rearrangement joins TRBV10-3 to TRBJ1-2; 7 positions agree with TRBD1. V shed 6 bases, J shed 4 bases, and the junction held 2 bases outside the gene matches. From germline, CDR1 is ENHRY and CDR2 SYGVKD. The CDR3 is 12 residues long. CDR3 in DNA: TGTGCCATCAGGGGACAGTCCTATGGCTACACCTTC. It yields the protein CAIRGQSYGYTF.

The chain joins TRBV5-1 to TRBJ2-2; the D is unclear. Germline V gives CDR1 SGHRS, CDR2 YFSETQ. V was pared by 2 bases and J by 0 bases, with 5 bases between. The CDR3 extends over 14 amino acids. The CDR3 region is CASSLTTNTGELFF. CDR3 DNA: TGCGCCAGCAGCTTAACTACGAACACCGGGGAGCTGTTTTTT. Using reference TRBV5-1 and TRBJ2-2 for the parts outside the CDR3, the full variable domain is KAGVTQTPRYLIKTRGQQVTLSCSPISGHRSVSWYQQTPGQGLQFLFEYFSETQRNKGNFPGRFSGRQFSNSRSEMNVSTLELGDSALYLCASSLTTNTGELFFGEGSRLTVL.

The V call is TRBV27, the J call TRBJ2-7; 7 nucleotides agree with TRBD1. This CDR3 is built from 14 residues. V was pared by 3 bases and J by 3 bases, with 5 bases of the junction left unmatched. Germline CDR1 MNHEY, CDR2 SMNVEV (reference sequence). The CDR3 DNA reads TGTGCCAGCAGTTTGAGGGACAGCGACTACGAGCAGTACTTC. This translates into CASSLRDSDYEQYF.

This clone was detected once. The rearrangement uses TRBV6-1 and TRBJ2-7; D unresolved. Looked up from germline, CDR1 is MNHNS and CDR2 is SASEGT. This CDR3 is built from 13 residues. Trimming left V 6 bases short and J 1 base short, with 10 bases between. The CDR3 DNA sequence: TGTGCCAGCAGCTCTAGAAGTTCCTACGAGCAGTACTTC. Protein sequence: CASSSRSSYEQYF.

The V gene is TRBV19, the J gene TRBJ2-3; 8 bases are shared with TRBD1. Germline assignment: CDR1 LNHDA and CDR2 SQIVND (reference sequence). The CDR3 extends over 14 amino acids. V was clipped by 5 bases and J by 3 bases; unmatched bases: 4. Here the CDR3 reads CASSAQGETDTQYF. CDR3 bases: TGTGCCAGTAGTGCACAGGGGGAAACAGATACGCAGTATTTT.

The chain combines TRBV5-1 with TRBJ1-6; the D gene is possibly TRBD1 (5 bases). Germline CDR1 and CDR2: SGHRS and YFSETQ. V gave up 7 bases and J gave up 6 bases, with 20 bases separating them. The CDR3 covers 16 residues. The CDR3, as DNA: TGCGCCAGCCCTCATAAGGTCAGGGACTGTAATTCACCCCTCCACTTT. It codes for CASPHKVRDCNSPLHF. Looking up the rest from reference TRBV5-1 and TRBJ1-6 gives the full variable domain: KAGVTQTPRYLIKTRGQQVTLSCSPISGHRSVSWYQQTPGQGLQFLFEYFSETQRNKGNFPGRFSGRQFSNSRSEMNVSTLELGDSALYLCASPHKVRDCNSPLHFGNGTRLTVT.

J is TRBJ2-5 and V is TRBV28; D is perhaps TRBD2 (5 bases). The CDR3 runs to 15 residues. Looked up from germline, CDR1 is MDHEN and CDR2 is SYDVKM. V gave up 9 bases and J gave up 2 bases, with 19 bases separating them. DNA for the CDR3: TGTGCCAGTGGGCCGGGCAGACTAAAGCAAGAGACCCAGTACTTC. It translates to CASGPGRLKQETQYF.

This clone was observed a handful of times. The rearrangement links TRBV7-2 to TRBJ2-7, with 7 nucleotides matching TRBD1. The junction had 7 bases not matched to a gene; V was cut back by 4 bases and J by 4 bases. Germline-derived CDR1 and CDR2 are SGHTA and FQGNSA. The CDR3 is 14 residues long. This CDR3 is CASSSPRDRYEQYF. The CDR3 coding sequence is TGTGCCAGCAGCTCCCCCCGGGACAGATACGAGCAGTACTTC.

This chain uses TRBV27 with TRBJ2-1, with 9 bases aligning to TRBD1. CDR3 length: 15 amino acids. Trimming at V came to 5 bases and at J to 0 bases, leaving 2 bases not matched to a gene. The germline V gene encodes CDR1 MNHEY and CDR2 SMNVEV (reference sequence). The CDR3 nucleotides read TGTGCCAGCAGTACGACAGGGGGCTCCTACAATGAGCAGTTCTTC. This translates into CASSTTGGSYNEQFF.

This rearrangement joins TRBV28 to TRBJ2-7, with TRBD1 matching 7 bases. Unmatched junction bases numbered 6, after V lost 3 bases and J lost 4 bases. CDR1 MDHEN and CDR2 SYDVKM come from the germline V gene. The CDR3 runs to 14 residues. In DNA form, the CDR3 reads TGTGCCAGCAGTTTCGGACAGGCTAAGTACGAGCAGTACTTC. Translation: CASSFGQAKYEQYF. The entire variable domain, with the rest obtained from reference TRBV28 and TRBJ2-7, is as follows: DVKVTQSSRYLVKRTGEKVFLECVQDMDHENMFWYRQDPGLGLRLIYFSYDVKMKEKGDIPEGYSVSREKKERFSLILESASTNQTSMYLCASSFGQAKYEQYFGPGTRLTVT.